Below, 26 T cell receptor beta chains from the same sample are listed, as sequenced in a study of beta chain features in type 1 diabetes. Every isolated RNA sample was fully reverse transcribed, so sequencing captured expressed TCRB transcripts. Data came from immunoSEQ multiplex PCR; TCRdb stores just in-frame clones and leaves some out. The table shows 900,000 or so clones, with about a sixth occurring only once. The sample comprised naive CD4+ T cells from blood. The receptor source for this set is a woman aged 18-35 years in good health.

A word on this clone: Other DNA sequences in the sample encode the same CDR3. The chain has TRBV6-5 and TRBJ2-7; no clear D. Germline loops: CDR1 MNHEY, CDR2 SVGAGI. Trimming shortened V by 0 bases and J by 1 base, and 4 bases separated the two germline ends. CDR3 size: 13 residues. The CDR3 loop reads CASSYSRSYEQYF. CDR3 DNA sequence: TGTGCCAGCAGTTACTCGAGGTCCTACGAGCAGTACTTC.

The V gene is TRBV5-1, the J gene TRBJ2-6; 9 nucleotides agree with TRBD1. This CDR3 has 17 amino acids. Germline lookup yields CDR1 SGHRS and CDR2 YFSETQ. V trimming: 4 bases; J trimming: 2 bases; junction bases outside the gene matches: 7. The CDR3 is CASSVGQGLAGANVLTF. As DNA, the CDR3 is TGCGCCAGCAGCGTAGGACAGGGGCTCGCTGGGGCCAACGTCCTGACTTTC.

The sample holds a few counts of this clone. One end of the junction does not line up with germline, which may come from a read error. CDR3 amino acids: CSVGSSGYLFSFYGQYF. The CDR3 DNA is TGCAGCGTTGGTTCTAGCGGGTATCTCTTCTCTTTCTACGGGCAGTACTTC. The chain combines TRBV29-1 with TRBJ2-7; TRBD2 matches 8 bases. The CDR3 has 17 residues. Germline CDR1 and CDR2: SQVTM and ANQGSEA.

The chain recombines TRBV15 with TRBJ2-1; D gene uncertain. Trimming took off 8 bases at V and 7 bases at J, with 9 bases between the two ends. CDR1 and CDR2 from the germline V gene are LNHNV and YYDKDF (reference sequence). This CDR3 spans 11 amino acids. Written as DNA, the CDR3 is TGTGCCACCGGGAAGAATAATGAGCAGTTCTTC. Translating it yields CATGKNNEQFF.

The table lists this clone with a few counts. The V and J genes are TRBV14 and TRBJ2-3; 11 nucleotides line up with TRBD2. Germline CDR1 SGHDN, CDR2 FVKESK. V gave up 4 bases and J gave up 2 bases; unmatched junction bases: 2. The length of the CDR3 is 15 residues. CDR3 protein: CASSLAGGFTDTQYF. The CDR3 nucleotides read TGTGCCAGCAGCCTAGCGGGAGGGTTCACAGATACGCAGTATTTT.

The V and J genes are TRBV19 and TRBJ1-1, with D unresolved. CDR1 LNHDA and CDR2 SQIVND come from the germline V gene (reference sequence). This CDR3 spans 13 amino acids. V lost 5 bases and J 4 bases, leaving 11 bases between the germline ends. Here the CDR3 DNA reads TGTGCCAGTAGTTCGGACCGGGCCACTGAAGCTTTCTTT. This encodes CASSSDRATEAFF.

This clone has a handful of counts. The rearrangement uses TRBV5-6 and TRBJ2-7; D might be TRBD2 (6 bases). With 3 bases removed from V and 7 bases from J, the gap between germline ends came to 14 bases. The CDR3 covers 13 residues. Germline-derived CDR1 and CDR2 are SGHDT and YYEEEE. For the CDR3, the DNA is TGTGCCAGCAGCTCCCGACTAGTCACTGAGCAGTACTTC. Its protein product is CASSSRLVTEQYF.

This clone came up a few times. The chain employs TRBV11-2 and TRBJ2-5; TRBD2 matches at 10 bases. The CDR3 consists of 15 residues. In germline, CDR1 is SGHAT, CDR2 FQNNGV. Trimming at V came to 5 bases and at J to 2 bases, leaving 5 bases not matched to a gene. The CDR3 reads CASSGLAVLQETQYF. DNA of the CDR3: TGTGCCAGCAGCGGACTAGCGGTACTTCAAGAGACCCAGTACTTC.

The rearrangement uses TRBV2 and TRBJ2-7; 7 bases are shared with TRBD2. This CDR3 comprises 15 residues. Germline values: CDR1 SNHLY, CDR2 FYNNEI. Unmatched junction bases numbered 14, after V lost 8 bases and J lost 4 bases. The CDR3 spells CASARGGSFGYEQYF. CDR3 DNA: TGTGCCAGCGCCCGGGGCGGGAGTTTTGGGTACGAGCAGTACTTC.

The genes are TRBV23-1 and TRBJ2-1; 8 bases fit TRBD2. TRBV23-1 is given ORF status, its function remaining uncertain. This CDR3 spans 16 amino acids. V lost 0 bases and J lost 7; bases outside the gene matches: 8. CDR3: CASSQSRTSTWNEQFF. DNA of the CDR3: TGCGCCAGCAGTCAATCGAGGACTAGCACGTGGAATGAGCAGTTCTTC.

This clone was recorded a few times. The V gene is TRBV9, the J gene TRBJ1-2, with D tentatively TRBD1 (5 bases). V was cut by 3 bases and J by 4 bases, with 7 bases left in between. The CDR3 consists of 12 residues. Per germline, CDR1 SGDLS and CDR2 YYNGEE. CDR3 sequence reads: CASSADSYGYTF. CDR3 in DNA: TGTGCCAGCAGCGCCGACAGCTATGGCTACACCTTC.

This clone was seen more than once but under ten times. The chain combines TRBV6-5 with TRBJ1-4, with D hard to call. Germline V gives CDR1 MNHEY, CDR2 SVGAGI. The CDR3 sequence is 14 residues long. The V and J ends lost 6 bases and 8 bases respectively, with 16 bases between them. CDR3 nucleotide sequence: TGTGCCAGCAGCGCGTCCTGGCGAACCGAAAAACTGTTTTTT. Its translation: CASSASWRTEKLFF.

The chain couples TRBV28 to TRBJ2-5; D remains ambiguous. With 3 bases removed from V and 5 bases from J, the gap between germline ends came to 10 bases. The CDR3 consists of 13 residues. Germline values: CDR1 MDHEN, CDR2 SYDVKM. Here the CDR3 DNA reads TGTGCCAGCAGTTTGGCCGACCCGGAGACCCAGTACTTC. This codes for CASSLADPETQYF.

V is TRBV4-3 and J is TRBJ1-4; tentative D call: TRBD1 (5 bases). The V and J ends lost 4 bases and 5 bases respectively, with 17 bases between them. The germline V gene encodes CDR1 LGHNA and CDR2 YSLEER. The length of the CDR3 is 16 residues. The DNA for the CDR3 is TGCGCCAGCAGCCGCCTTTCGACAGTGGGGAATGAAAAACTGTTTTTT. Protein sequence: CASSRLSTVGNEKLFF.

This clone was seen a handful of times. CDR3 DNA sequence: TGTGCCAGCAGCTCGCGGGGAGAGACCCAGTACTTC. Its translation: CASSSRGETQYF. The chain links TRBV5-4 to TRBJ2-5; D perhaps matches TRBD2 (6 bases). Trimming left V 3 bases short and J 4 bases short, with 7 bases between. This CDR3 is built from 12 residues. Looked up from germline, CDR1 is SGHNT and CDR2 is YYREEE (reference sequence).

The genes are TRBV9 and TRBJ2-1; no firm D call. The ends were cut back, 1 base at V and 0 bases at J, with 5 bases in the middle. The CDR3 extends over 14 amino acids. Germline CDR1 reads SGDLS; CDR2 reads YYNGEE. DNA of the CDR3: TGTGCCAGCAGCGTATATTCCTCCTACAATGAGCAGTTCTTC. Translation: CASSVYSSYNEQFF.

The chain joins TRBV5-4 to TRBJ2-6; D unresolved. The germline V gene has CDR1 SGHNT and CDR2 YYREEE (reference sequence). V was trimmed by 2 bases and J by 4 bases, leaving 13 bases between them. This CDR3 spans 16 amino acids. The CDR3 is CASSFVGDAGANVLTF. The CDR3, as DNA: TGTGCCAGCAGCTTTGTTGGGGATGCCGGGGCCAACGTCCTGACTTTC. The variable domain in full, completed from reference TRBV5-4 and TRBJ2-6, reads ETGVTQSPTHLIKTRGQQVTLRCSSQSGHNTVSWYQQALGQGPQFIFQYYREEENGRGNFPPRFSGLQFPNYSSELNVNALELDDSALYLCASSFVGDAGANVLTFGAGSRLTVL.

This clone occurred a few times. The V call is TRBV6-5, the J call TRBJ1-4; maybe TRBD1 (5 bases). This CDR3 region has 13 residues. The germline V gene encodes CDR1 MNHEY and CDR2 SVGAGI. Trimming left V 2 bases short and J 8 bases short, with 9 bases between. The CDR3 sequence: CASSYQGGEKLFF. CDR3 DNA sequence: TGTGCCAGCAGTTACCAGGGAGGGGAAAAACTGTTTTTT.

This clone was counted between two and nine times. The J gene is TRBJ1-4, the V gene TRBV19; D unresolved. Trimming took off 1 base at V and 8 bases at J, with 14 bases between the two ends. This CDR3 contains 15 residues. CDR1 is LNHDA, CDR2 SQIVND, per germline (reference sequence). CDR3 sequence (DNA): TGTGCCAGTAGTATAGTAGCGGCCGCGGGGGAAAAACTGTTTTTT. This translates into CASSIVAAAGEKLFF.

This clone was seen a handful of times. The J gene is TRBJ2-2, the V gene TRBV18; D possibly corresponds to TRBD1 (6 bases). Germline CDR1 is KGHSH and CDR2 is LQKENI. The CDR3 loop spans 16 amino acids. V lost 4 bases and J lost 0, with 12 bases in between. CDR3 amino acids: CASSLGQQSNTGELFF. CDR3 sequence (DNA): TGTGCCAGCTCACTTGGACAGCAGTCGAACACCGGGGAGCTGTTTTTT.

This chain joins TRBV6-6 and TRBJ2-7; D unclear. The CDR3 has 15 residues. Germline CDR1 and CDR2: MNHNY and SVGAGI (reference sequence). Trimming stripped 5 bases from V and 3 bases from J, with 17 bases between. Written as DNA, the CDR3 is TGTGCCAGCAGTCGACGGACGACCTTAGTCTACGAGCAGTACTTC. Its protein is CASSRRTTLVYEQYF.

Concerning this clone itself: The same CDR3 is also encoded by other DNA sequences in this sample. J is TRBJ2-5 and V is TRBV10-3, with D possibly matching TRBD1 (6 bases). The V and J ends lost 0 bases and 7 bases respectively, with 21 bases between them. Germline CDR1 ENHRY, CDR2 SYGVKD. CDR3 length equals 17 residues. The CDR3 sequence is CAISESRGKDGRGTQYF. The CDR3 DNA reads TGTGCCATCAGTGAGTCGAGGGGGAAGGACGGGCGTGGGACCCAGTACTTC.

In its sample, this clone was seen a few times. The rearrangement links TRBV28 to TRBJ2-3, with D perhaps TRBD1 (5 bases). Germline V CDR1 and CDR2: MDHEN, SYDVKM. V was shortened by 3 bases and J by 3 bases, with 10 bases between the two germline ends. CDR3 length equals 14 residues. CDR3 sequence reads: CASSFSPGTDTQYF. The CDR3 bases are TGTGCCAGCAGTTTTAGTCCAGGGACAGATACGCAGTATTTT.

V is TRBV27 and J is TRBJ2-5, with 8 bases aligning to TRBD1. Germline CDR1 MNHEY, CDR2 SMNVEV (reference sequence). The CDR3 is 15 residues long. Trimming removed 4 bases from V and 5 bases from J; junction bases left unmatched: 9. The CDR3 coding sequence is TGTGCCAGCAGTTCCCCCCGGACAGGGATTGAGACCCAGTACTTC. This translates into CASSSPRTGIETQYF.

The gene calls are TRBV4-1 and TRBJ1-2; tentatively, D is TRBD1 (5 bases). V lost 3 bases, J lost 0 bases, and 11 bases lay in between. This CDR3 comprises 15 residues. Germline CDR1 is MGHRA and CDR2 is YSYEKL. The CDR3 loop reads CASSHPATANYGYTF. The DNA for the CDR3 is TGCGCCAGCAGCCATCCAGCGACAGCTAACTATGGCTACACCTTC.

This clone showed up just a few times. The rearrangement uses TRBV18 and TRBJ2-5; 11 bases are shared with TRBD2. V shed 2 bases, J shed 2 bases, and the junction held 4 bases outside the gene matches. The CDR3 runs to 16 residues. The V gene's germline CDR1 is KGHSH and CDR2 LQKENI. CDR3 DNA sequence: TGTGCCAGCTCACCATTGATAGCGGGAGGGCAAGAGACCCAGTACTTC. Residues: CASSPLIAGGQETQYF.